What follows are 2 T cell receptor beta chains derived from one specimen sequenced in a study of T cells in tumors after PD-1 blockade. Profiled with immunoSEQ multiplex PCR; TCRdb holds only in-frame clones, not every one. The sample consists of about 63,000 clones, less than 85% of them appearing once. The specimen was PBMCs, collected after anti-PD-1 treatment. The receptors here all came from a human donor with basal cell carcinoma.

The gene calls are TRBV19 and TRBJ2-7; D may match TRBD1 or TRBD2 (5 bases each). The germline V gene has CDR1 LNHDA and CDR2 SQIVND (reference sequence). The length of the CDR3 is 13 residues. The V gene lost 2 bases and the J gene lost 6 bases, with 11 bases spanning the gap. CDR3: CASSIWTGTEQYF. The CDR3 bases are TGTGCCAGTAGTATATGGACGGGGACCGAGCAGTACTTC.

The V call is TRBV6-1, the J call TRBJ2-5; D is uncertain. The V and J ends lost 2 bases and 5 bases respectively, with 12 bases between them. Germline V gene data show CDR1 as MNHNS and CDR2 as SASEGT. The CDR3 is made up of 14 amino acids. The CDR3 loop is CASSEWKTRETQYF. DNA for the CDR3: TGTGCCAGCAGTGAATGGAAGACCCGGGAGACCCAGTACTTC.